Sequencing of this T cell receptor beta chain was carried out in a study of beta chain features in type 1 diabetes. Study outcomes and limitations: These data did not resolve whether HLA type affects TCRB rearrangement. TCRB CDR3s were moderately but significantly shorter in Type 1 diabetes patients in all four CD4+ subsets. The naive, central memory and Treg TCRB repertoires of patients appeared to be more similar to one another than those of healthy donors.

Every isolated RNA sample was fully reverse transcribed, so sequencing captured expressed TCRB transcripts. TCRdb's copy holds only in-frame clones and misses some; the assay was immunoSEQ multiplex PCR. Among roughly 260,000 clones listed, approximately 11% were seen once. V dropped 6 bases and J dropped 0 bases, with 12 bases sitting between them. The CDR3 length is 16 residues. CDR1 is MGHDK, CDR2 SYGVNS, per germline. This clone was recorded a few times. Its antigen is currently unknown. Sequencing was carried out using naive CD4+ T cells from blood. The genes are TRBV25-1 and TRBJ2-6, with D tentatively TRBD1 (6 bases). This TCR was sampled from a man aged 25 to 40 with type 1 diabetes. The CDR3 here is CASRGAGSSGANVLTF. The CDR3 DNA reads as TGTGCCAGCAGGGGGGCAGGGAGCTCTGGGGCCAACGTCCTGACTTTC.